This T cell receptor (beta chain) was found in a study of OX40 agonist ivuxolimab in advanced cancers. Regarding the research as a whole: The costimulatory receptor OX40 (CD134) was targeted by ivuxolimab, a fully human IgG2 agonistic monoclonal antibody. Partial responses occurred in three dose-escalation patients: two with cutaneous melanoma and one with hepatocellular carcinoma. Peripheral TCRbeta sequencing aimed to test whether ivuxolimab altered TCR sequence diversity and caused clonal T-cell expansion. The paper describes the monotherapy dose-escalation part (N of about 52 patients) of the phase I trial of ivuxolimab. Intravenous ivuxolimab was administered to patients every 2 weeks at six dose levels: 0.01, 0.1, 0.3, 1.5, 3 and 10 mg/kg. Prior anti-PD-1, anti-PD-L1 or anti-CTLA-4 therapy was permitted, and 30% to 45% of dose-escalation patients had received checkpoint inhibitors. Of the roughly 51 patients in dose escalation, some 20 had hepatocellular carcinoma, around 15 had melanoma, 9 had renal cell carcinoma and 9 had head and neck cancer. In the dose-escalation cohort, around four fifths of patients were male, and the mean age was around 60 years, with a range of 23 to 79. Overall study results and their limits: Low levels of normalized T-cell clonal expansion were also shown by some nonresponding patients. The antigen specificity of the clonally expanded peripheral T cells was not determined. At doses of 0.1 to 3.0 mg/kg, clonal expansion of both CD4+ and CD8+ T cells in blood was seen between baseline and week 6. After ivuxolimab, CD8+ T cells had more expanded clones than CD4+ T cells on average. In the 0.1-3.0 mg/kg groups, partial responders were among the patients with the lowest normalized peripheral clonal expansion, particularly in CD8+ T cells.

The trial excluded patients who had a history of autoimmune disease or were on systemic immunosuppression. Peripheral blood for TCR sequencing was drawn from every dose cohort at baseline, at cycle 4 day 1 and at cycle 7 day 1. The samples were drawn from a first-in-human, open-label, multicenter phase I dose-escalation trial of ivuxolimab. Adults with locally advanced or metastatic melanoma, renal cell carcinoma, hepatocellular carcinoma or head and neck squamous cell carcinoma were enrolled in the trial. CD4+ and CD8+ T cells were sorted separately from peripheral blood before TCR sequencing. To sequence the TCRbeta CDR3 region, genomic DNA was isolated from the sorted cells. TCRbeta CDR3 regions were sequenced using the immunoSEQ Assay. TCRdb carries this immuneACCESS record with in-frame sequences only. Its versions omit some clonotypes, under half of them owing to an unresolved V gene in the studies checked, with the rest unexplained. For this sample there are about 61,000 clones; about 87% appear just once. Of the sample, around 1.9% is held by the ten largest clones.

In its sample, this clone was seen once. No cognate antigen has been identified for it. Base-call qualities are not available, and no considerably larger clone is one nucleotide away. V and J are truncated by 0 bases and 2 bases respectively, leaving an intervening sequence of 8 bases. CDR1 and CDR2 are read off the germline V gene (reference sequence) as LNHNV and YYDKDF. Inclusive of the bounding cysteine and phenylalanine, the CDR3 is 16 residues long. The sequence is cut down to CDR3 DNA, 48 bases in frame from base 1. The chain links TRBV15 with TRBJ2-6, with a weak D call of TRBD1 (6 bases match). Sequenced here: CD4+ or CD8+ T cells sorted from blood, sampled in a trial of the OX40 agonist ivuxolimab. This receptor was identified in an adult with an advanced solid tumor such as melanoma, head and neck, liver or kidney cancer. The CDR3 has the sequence CATSRDAGAGANVLTF. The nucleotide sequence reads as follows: TGTGCCACCAGCAGAGATGCAGGGGCTGGGGCCAACGTCCTGACTTTC.